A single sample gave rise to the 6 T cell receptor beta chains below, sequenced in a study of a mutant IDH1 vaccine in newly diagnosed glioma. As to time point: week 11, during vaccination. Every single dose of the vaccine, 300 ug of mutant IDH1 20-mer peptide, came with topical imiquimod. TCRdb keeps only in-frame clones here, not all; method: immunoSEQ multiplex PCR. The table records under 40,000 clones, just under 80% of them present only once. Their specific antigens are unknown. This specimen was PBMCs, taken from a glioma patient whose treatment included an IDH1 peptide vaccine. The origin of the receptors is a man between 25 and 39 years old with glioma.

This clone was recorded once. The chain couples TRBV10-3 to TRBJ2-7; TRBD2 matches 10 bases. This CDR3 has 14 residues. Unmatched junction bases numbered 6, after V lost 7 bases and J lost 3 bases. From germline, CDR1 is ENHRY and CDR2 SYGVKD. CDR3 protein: CAIKGASGSYEQYF. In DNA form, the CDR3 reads TGTGCCATCAAGGGGGCTAGCGGGAGCTACGAGCAGTACTTC.

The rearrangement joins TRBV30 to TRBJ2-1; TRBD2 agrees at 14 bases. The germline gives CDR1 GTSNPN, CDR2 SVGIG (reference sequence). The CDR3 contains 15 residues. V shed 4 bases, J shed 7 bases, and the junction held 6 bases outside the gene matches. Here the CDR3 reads CAWTLGTSGSNEQFF. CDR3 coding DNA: TGTGCCTGGACCCTGGGGACTAGCGGGAGTAATGAGCAGTTCTTC.

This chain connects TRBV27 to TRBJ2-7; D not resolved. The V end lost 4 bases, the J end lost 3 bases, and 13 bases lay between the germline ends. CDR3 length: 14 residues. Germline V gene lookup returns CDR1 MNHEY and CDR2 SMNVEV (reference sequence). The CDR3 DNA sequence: TGTGCCAGCAGTTCCCACCTCGGAGTCTACGAGCAGTACTTC. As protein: CASSSHLGVYEQYF.

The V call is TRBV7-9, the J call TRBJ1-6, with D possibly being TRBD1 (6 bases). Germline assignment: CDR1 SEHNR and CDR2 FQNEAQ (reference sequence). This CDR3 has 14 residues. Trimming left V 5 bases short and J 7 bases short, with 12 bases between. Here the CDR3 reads CASSPGAGNSPLHF. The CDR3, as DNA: TGTGCCAGCAGCCCAGGGGCAGGCAATTCACCCCTCCACTTT.

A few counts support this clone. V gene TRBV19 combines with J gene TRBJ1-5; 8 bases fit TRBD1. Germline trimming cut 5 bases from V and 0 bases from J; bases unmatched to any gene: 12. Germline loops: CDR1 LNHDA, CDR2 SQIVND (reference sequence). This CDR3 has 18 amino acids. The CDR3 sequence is CASSQSRDRSYSNQPQHF. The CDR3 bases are TGTGCCAGTAGTCAGTCCCGGGACAGGAGCTATAGCAATCAGCCCCAGCATTTT. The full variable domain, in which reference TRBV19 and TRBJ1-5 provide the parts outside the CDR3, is DGGITQSPKYLFRKEGQNVTLSCEQNLNHDAMYWYRQDPGQGLRLIYYSQIVNDFQKGDIAEGYSVSREKKESFPLTVTSAQKNPTAFYLCASSQSRDRSYSNQPQHFGDGTRLSIL.

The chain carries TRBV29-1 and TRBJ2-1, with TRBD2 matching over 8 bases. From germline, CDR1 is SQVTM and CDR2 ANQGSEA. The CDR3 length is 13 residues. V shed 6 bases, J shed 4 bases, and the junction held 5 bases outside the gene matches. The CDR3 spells CSVVAGYYNEQFF. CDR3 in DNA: TGCAGCGTCGTAGCGGGGTATTACAATGAGCAGTTCTTC.